The 8 T cell receptor beta chains in this list originate from one sample, sequenced in a study of OX40 agonist ivuxolimab in advanced cancers. TCRdb's table, derived via immunoSEQ multiplex PCR, lists solely in-frame clones and lacks some. Of some 75,000 clones listed, approximately 90% are singletons. Sample: CD4+ or CD8+ T cells sorted from blood, taken in a trial of the OX40 agonist ivuxolimab. These receptors were obtained from an adult with an advanced solid tumor such as melanoma, head and neck, liver or kidney cancer.

J is TRBJ1-2 and V is TRBV11-2, with D possibly matching TRBD1 (5 bases). V lost 7 bases and J 3 bases, leaving 15 bases between the germline ends. CDR3 size: 14 residues. Germline V gene lookup returns CDR1 SGHAT and CDR2 FQNNGV. CDR3 in amino acids: CASTSGPGDYGYTF. As DNA, the CDR3 is TGTGCCAGCACCTCAGGGCCCGGGGACTATGGCTACACCTTC.

As regards this clone: The sample contains more than one DNA sequence encoding this CDR3. The chain joins TRBV7-2 to TRBJ2-7; D remains unclear. There are 13 residues in the CDR3. V lost 5 bases, J lost 3 bases, and 11 bases lay in between. Germline CDR1 is SGHTA and CDR2 is FQGNSA. The CDR3 here is CASSLRRDYEQYF. CDR3 nucleotides: TGTGCCAGCAGCCTACGAAGGGACTACGAGCAGTACTTC.

This chain uses TRBV27 with TRBJ2-3; D gene unclear. This CDR3 spans 16 amino acids. V was shortened by 0 bases and J by 1 base, with 11 bases between the two germline ends. Germline CDR1 reads MNHEY; CDR2 reads SMNVEV (reference sequence). The CDR3 DNA is TGTGCCAGCAGTTTATCCTATGGCACAGGCACAGATACGCAGTATTTT. Amino acids: CASSLSYGTGTDTQYF.

The chain employs TRBV5-1 and TRBJ1-6, with 7 bases lining up with TRBD1. V shed 3 bases, J shed 8 bases, and the junction held 8 bases outside the gene matches. The germline gives CDR1 SGHRS, CDR2 YFSETQ. This CDR3 is built from 15 residues. DNA for the CDR3: TGCGCCAGCAGCTGGTCAGGGGGTTTGGATTCACCCCTCCACTTT. This codes for CASSWSGGLDSPLHF.

The chain has TRBV5-3 and TRBJ2-4; TRBD1 might be the D (6 bases). TRBV5-3 is identified as an open reading frame with a role that is uncertain. V was cut by 4 bases and J by 8 bases, with 19 bases left in between. CDR3 size: 15 residues. The CDR3 region is CARSHKGVGTDIQYF. As DNA, the CDR3 is TGTGCCAGAAGCCACAAGGGGGTTGGTACCGACATTCAGTACTTC.

The chain has TRBV18 and TRBJ1-6; 7 positions match TRBD1. From germline, CDR1 is KGHSH and CDR2 LQKENI. V shed 6 bases and J 3 bases; nucleotides not matched to a gene: 11. The CDR3 sequence is 17 residues long. CDR3 in DNA: TGTGCCAGCTCGCCAACGACAGGGTCCTTCTATAATTCACCCCTCCACTTT. This translates into CASSPTTGSFYNSPLHF.

This clone was counted once. The chain employs TRBV7-9 and TRBJ2-5, with 10 positions matching TRBD1. CDR3 length equals 18 residues. From germline, CDR1 is SEHNR and CDR2 FQNEAQ (reference sequence). V dropped 5 bases and J dropped 5; count of bases not matched to a gene: 17. For the CDR3, the DNA is TGTGCCAGCAGCCGAGGGTTCATCTTCGGACAGGGGGTGGAGACCCAGTACTTC. Its protein is CASSRGFIFGQGVETQYF.

The table lists this clone with a count of one. An end of the junction does not agree with germline; a read error may underlie this. The chain links TRBV7-2 to TRBJ2-7, with a tentative D call TRBD2 (5 bases). The CDR3 covers 15 residues. From germline, CDR1 is SGHTA and CDR2 FQGNSA. This chain's CDR3 is CASSLALDISYEQYF. CDR3 DNA sequence: TGTGCCAGCAGCCTAGCCCTAGACATCTCCTACGAGCAGTACTTC.